This is a list of T cell receptor beta chains from one sample in a study of cytomegalovirus exposure and HLA in healthy donors. Sequenced by immunoSEQ multiplex PCR; TCRdb stores in-frame clones only, minus some. The sample carries more than 120,000 clones, roughly 80% recorded once. Sample: PBMCs. The source is a woman between 25 and 40 years old in good health and CMV-seronegative. Each CDR3 is given with its conserved first and last residue. The D gene is left open where the match is weak. Size is stated for part of the rows, as once, few or many counts, or as a class when the clone is expanded.

size	V	J	D	CDR3	DNA
few	TRBV6-1	TRBJ1-6	TRBD1	CASSEPVTTGRSPLHF	TGTGCCAGCAGTGAGCCCGTCACGACAGGGCGCTCACCCCTCCACTTT
.	TRBV9	TRBJ2-1	TRBD2	CASSVGVRLAGGNEQFF	TGTGCCAGCAGCGTAGGGGTCCGACTAGCGGGAGGGAATGAGCAGTTCTTC
.	TRBV19	TRBJ1-1	.	CASSEWNTEAFF	TGTGCCAGTTCTGAGTGGAACACTGAAGCTTTCTTT
.	TRBV5-6	TRBJ1-6	.	CASSFGTGGVGSPLHF	TGTGCCAGCAGCTTCGGGACGGGAGGGGTGGGGTCACCCCTCCACTTT
.	TRBV5-4	TRBJ2-2	TRBD2	CASSLARTSGGPSVGELFF	TGTGCCAGCAGCTTGGCGAGGACTAGCGGGGGGCCCTCGGTGGGGGAGCTGTTTTTT
.	TRBV5-1	TRBJ2-2	.	CASGGGRDTGELFF	TGCGCCAGCGGGGGGGGGCGAGACACCGGGGAGCTGTTTTTT
medium-sized	TRBV6-1	TRBJ2-5	TRBD1	CASSENLAGGSQETQYF	TGTGCCAGCAGTGAAAATTTGGCAGGGGGTTCTCAAGAGACCCAGTACTTC
.	TRBV4-3	TRBJ2-1	TRBD2	CASSQGVAGGYEQFF	TGCGCCAGCAGCCAAGGTGTCGCGGGGGGATATGAGCAGTTCTTC
.	TRBV7-3	TRBJ1-1	.	CASSLSGANTEAFF	TGTGCCAGCAGCTTATCAGGGGCGAACACTGAAGCTTTCTTT
once	TRBV30	TRBJ1-1	.	CAWSKNGQLNTEAFF	TGTGCCTGGAGCAAAAATGGACAGTTGAACACTGAAGCTTTCTTT
.	TRBV28	TRBJ1-1	TRBD1	CASSVDRVGLRRVAFF	TGTGCCAGCAGCGTCGACAGGGTAGGGCTCAGACGTGTAGCTTTCTTT
.	TRBV4-1	TRBJ2-7	TRBD1	CASSQWTGGYEQYF	TGCGCCAGCAGCCAATGGACAGGGGGGTACGAGCAGTACTTC
.	TRBV30	TRBJ2-2	.	CAWSSNYNTGELFF	TGTGCCTGGAGTTCTAACTATAACACCGGGGAGCTGTTTTTT
.	TRBV2	TRBJ2-2	TRBD1	CASREDRVNTGELFF	TGTGCCAGCAGAGAGGACAGGGTAAACACCGGGGAGCTGTTTTTT
.	TRBV6-5	TRBJ1-2	.	CASTPLGVGGYTF	TGTGCCAGCACCCCTTTAGGGGTCGGCGGCTACACCTTC
few	TRBV9	TRBJ2-7	TRBD2	CASSPGLGNYEQYF	TGTGCCAGCAGCCCCGGACTAGGGAATTACGAGCAGTACTTC
.	TRBV27	TRBJ2-7	TRBD2	CASRYDGRAMYEQYF	TGTGCCAGCAGATACGACGGGAGGGCCATGTACGAGCAGTACTTC
.	TRBV2	TRBJ2-5	TRBD2	CASSAVLSGLAAETQYF	TGTGCCAGCAGTGCGGTTCTCTCAGGACTAGCGGCAGAGACCCAGTACTTC
.	TRBV9	TRBJ2-2	.	CASSPRTHPGELFF	TGTGCCAGCAGCCCCCGGACTCACCCCGGGGAGCTGTTTTTT
.	TRBV4-3	TRBJ2-7	.	CASSQDSSGWQGLPYEQYF	TGCGCCAGCAGCCAAGATTCATCAGGTTGGCAGGGGCTTCCCTACGAGCAGTACTTC
once	TRBV19	TRBJ2-3	TRBD2	CASSSEEGAGGPGPQYF	TGTGCCAGTAGTTCCGAGGAGGGGGCGGGGGGGCCCGGGCCGCAGTATTTT
.	TRBV27	TRBJ1-1	.	CASSFGRDTEAFF	TGTGCCAGCAGTTTTGGGCGGGACACTGAAGCTTTCTTT
.	TRBV9	TRBJ1-1	TRBD1	CASSVGGTGGDTEAFF	TGTGCCAGCAGCGTAGGAGGGACAGGTGGTGACACTGAAGCTTTCTTT
.	TRBV5-8	TRBJ2-7	.	CASSLGGRVYEQYF	TGTGCCAGCAGCTTGGGTGGCCGTGTCTACGAGCAGTACTTC
few	TRBV6-1	TRBJ1-4	TRBD1	CASSEGTGYEKLFF	TGTGCCAGCAGTGAGGGGACAGGGTATGAAAAACTGTTTTTT
.	TRBV7-8	TRBJ2-1	.	CASSWRDSGPYNEQFF	TGTGCCAGCAGCTGGCGGGACTCAGGACCCTACAATGAGCAGTTCTTC
few	TRBV2	TRBJ2-7	.	CASSTSSSFSYEQYF	TGTGCCAGCAGTACCTCAAGTAGTTTCTCCTACGAGCAGTACTTC
.	TRBV27	TRBJ2-7	TRBD1	CASRGTGDLSQQYF	TGTGCCAGCAGGGGGACAGGGGACCTTAGTCAGCAGTACTTC
few	TRBV4-1	TRBJ1-2	.	CASSQVGAGDGYTF	TGCGCCAGCAGCCAGGTGGGGGCAGGGGACGGCTACACCTTC
.	TRBV4-1	TRBJ2-1	.	CASSQDRMGAWGNEQFF	TGCGCCAGCAGCCAAGATAGGATGGGAGCGTGGGGTAATGAGCAGTTCTTC
.	TRBV20-1	TRBJ2-7	.	CSARESYEQYF	TGCAGTGCTAGAGAGAGCTACGAGCAGTACTTC
.	TRBV4-1	TRBJ2-5	TRBD1	CASSQERGLQARETQYF	TGCGCCAGCAGCCAAGAAAGGGGGCTCCAGGCACGAGAGACCCAGTACTTC
.	TRBV27	TRBJ1-1	TRBD1	CASSPQGADTEAFF	TGTGCCAGCAGCCCACAGGGGGCGGACACTGAAGCTTTCTTT
.	TRBV4-1	TRBJ2-7	.	CASSLTPTGSEQYF	TGCGCCAGCAGCTTGACCCCGACAGGATCCGAGCAGTACTTC
.	TRBV11-3	TRBJ2-1	TRBD2	CASSSPGGSSYNEQFF	TGTGCCAGCAGCTCCCCGGGGGGGTCCTCCTACAATGAGCAGTTCTTC
few	TRBV4-1	TRBJ1-2	.	CASSSGGGRYTF	TGCGCCAGCAGCAGTGGCGGGGGGAGATACACCTTC
.	TRBV29-1	TRBJ1-2	TRBD1	CSARGQEANYGYTF	TGCAGCGCCCGGGGACAGGAAGCTAACTATGGCTACACCTTC
.	TRBV30	TRBJ2-3	.	CAWSSRGLTDTQYF	TGTGCCTGGAGTTCGCGGGGCCTCACAGATACGCAGTATTTT
.	TRBV10-2	TRBJ1-2	TRBD1	CASMGTGGNYTF	TGCGCCAGCATGGGGACAGGCGGAAACTACACCTTC
.	TRBV7-2	TRBJ2-7	.	CASSRDLSSYEQYF	TGTGCCAGCAGCCGGGATCTGAGCTCCTACGAGCAGTACTTC
.	TRBV30	TRBJ2-3	TRBD2	CAWNLGTSDTQYF	TGTGCCTGGAATCTCGGGACTAGCGATACGCAGTATTTT
.	TRBV19	TRBJ2-5	.	CASSPLGSPGTQYF	TGTGCCAGTAGCCCTCTCGGTAGCCCCGGGACCCAGTACTTC
once	TRBV29-1	TRBJ2-1	.	CSVIAPSSYNEQFF	TGCAGCGTAATAGCGCCTAGCTCCTACAATGAGCAGTTCTTC
few	TRBV2	TRBJ2-7	.	CASRRLSSYEQYF	TGTGCCAGCAGGCGCCTGAGCTCCTACGAGCAGTACTTC
.	TRBV2	TRBJ1-2	.	CASSEVEGGGYTF	TGTGCCAGCAGTGAAGTAGAGGGAGGCGGCTACACCTTC
.	TRBV7-6	TRBJ2-5	.	CASSSHQETQYF	TGTGCCAGCAGCTCACATCAAGAGACCCAGTACTTC